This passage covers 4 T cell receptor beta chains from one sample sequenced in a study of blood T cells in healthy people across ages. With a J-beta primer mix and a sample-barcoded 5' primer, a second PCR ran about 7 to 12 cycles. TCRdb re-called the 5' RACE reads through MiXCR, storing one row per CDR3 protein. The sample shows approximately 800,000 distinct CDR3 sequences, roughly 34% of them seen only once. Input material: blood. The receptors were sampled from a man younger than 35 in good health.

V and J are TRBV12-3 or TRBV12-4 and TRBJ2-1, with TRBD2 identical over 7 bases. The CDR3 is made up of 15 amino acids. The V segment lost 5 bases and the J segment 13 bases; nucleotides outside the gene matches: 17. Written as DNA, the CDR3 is TGTGCCAGCAGTCTACCCCGGGGACTCGGGGGGACCCAGTTCTTC. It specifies CASSLPRGLGGTQFF.

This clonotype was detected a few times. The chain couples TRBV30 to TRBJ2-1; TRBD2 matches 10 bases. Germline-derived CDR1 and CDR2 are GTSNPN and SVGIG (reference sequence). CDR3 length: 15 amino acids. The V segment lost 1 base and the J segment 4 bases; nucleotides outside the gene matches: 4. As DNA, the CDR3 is TGTGCCTGGAGTGGGGCAGCGGGGGGGTACAATGAGCAGTTCTTC. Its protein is CAWSGAAGGYNEQFF.

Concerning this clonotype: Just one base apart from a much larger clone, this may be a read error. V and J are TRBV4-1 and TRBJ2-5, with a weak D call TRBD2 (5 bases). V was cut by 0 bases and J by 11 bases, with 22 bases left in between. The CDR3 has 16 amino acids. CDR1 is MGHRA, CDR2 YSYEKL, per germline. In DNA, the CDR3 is TGCGCCAGCAGCCAAGATGGCCGGGATAGCTACAATGAGCAGTACTTC. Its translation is CASSQDGRDSYNEQYF.

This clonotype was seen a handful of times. CDR3 sequence reads: CASSYEWNTEAFF. The CDR3 DNA is TGTGCCAGCTCCTATGAGTGGAACACTGAAGCTTTCTTT. The chain recombines TRBV18 with TRBJ1-1, with no clear D. This CDR3 comprises 13 residues. V was clipped by 6 bases and J by 1 base, with 9 bases between them. Per the germline V gene, CDR1 is KGHSH and CDR2 is LQKENI.